This is a list of T cell receptor beta chains from one sample in a study of T cell repertoires in cytomegalovirus infection. MiXCR, run by TCRdb on the reads, gives a single entry per CDR3 protein. The data contain about 920,000 distinct CDR3 sequences, around 29% of them singletons. These receptors lack a known antigen. Specimen: cultured CD8+ T cells from PBMCs, collected from culture after CMV antigen stimulation. The origin of the receptors is a human donor in good health (CMV status not recorded). Some clones in this sample may be carry-over from other donors' samples. Each CDR3 is given with its conserved first and last residue. The D gene is left open where the match is weak. Clone size is given for some rows only: seen once, a few or many times, or a class if the clone is expanded.

j_gene: TRBJ2-7; v_gene: TRBV19; abundance: few; d_gene: NA; CDR3aa: CASSITPYEQYF; CDR3nt: TGTGCCAGTAGTATAACGCCCTACGAGCAGTACTTC
j_gene: TRBJ2-7; v_gene: TRBV2; abundance: few; d_gene: TRBD2; CDR3aa: CASEGRGTSGGSTYEQYF; CDR3nt: TGTGCCAGCGAGGGTCGGGGGACTAGCGGGGGTTCCACCTACGAGCAGTACTTC
j_gene: TRBJ1-5; v_gene: TRBV6-1; abundance: NA; d_gene: NA; CDR3aa: CASSEMDFSNQPQHF; CDR3nt: TGTGCCAGCAGTGAAATGGACTTTAGCAATCAGCCCCAGCATTTT
j_gene: TRBJ1-1; v_gene: TRBV27; abundance: NA; d_gene: NA; CDR3aa: CASSDGVRDTEAFF; CDR3nt: TGTGCCAGCTCGGATGGTGTTAGAGACACTGAAGCTTTCTTT
j_gene: TRBJ2-1; v_gene: TRBV6-1; abundance: few; d_gene: NA; CDR3aa: CASRRQLSYNEQFF; CDR3nt: TGTGCCAGCAGGCGACAACTCTCCTACAATGAGCAGTTCTTC
j_gene: TRBJ1-4; v_gene: TRBV27; abundance: many; d_gene: NA; CDR3aa: CASTKDREGATNEKLFF; CDR3nt: TGTGCCAGCACCAAGGACCGGGAGGGGGCAACTAATGAAAAACTGTTTTTT
j_gene: TRBJ1-1; v_gene: TRBV3-1; abundance: few; d_gene: NA; CDR3aa: CASSRTGEPEAFF; CDR3nt: TGTGCCAGCAGCCGTACGGGGGAACCTGAAGCTTTCTTT
j_gene: TRBJ1-5; v_gene: TRBV12-5; abundance: NA; d_gene: TRBD1; CDR3aa: CASGYYSGGGHANQPQHF; CDR3nt: TGTGCTAGTGGTTACTATAGTGGAGGGGGCCACGCCAATCAGCCCCAGCATTTT
j_gene: TRBJ2-4; v_gene: TRBV20-1; abundance: NA; d_gene: NA; CDR3aa: CSASPILGEARILAKNIQYF; CDR3nt: TGCAGTGCTAGCCCTATCTTAGGGGAAGCAAGGATCTTAGCCAAAAACATTCAGTACTTC
j_gene: TRBJ2-1; v_gene: TRBV19; abundance: few; d_gene: TRBD2; CDR3aa: CASSISGADNNEQFF; CDR3nt: TGTGCCAGTAGTATTAGCGGGGCTGACAACAATGAGCAGTTCTTC
j_gene: TRBJ2-4; v_gene: TRBV7-3; abundance: NA; d_gene: TRBD2; CDR3aa: CASSSLAGSRDQNIQYF; CDR3nt: TGTGCCAGCAGCTCACTAGCGGGGTCAAGGGACCAAAACATTCAGTACTTC
j_gene: TRBJ1-5; v_gene: TRBV5-8; abundance: few; d_gene: TRBD1; CDR3aa: CASSYRQGKRDQPQHF; CDR3nt: TGTGCCAGCAGCTACAGACAGGGGAAAAGGGATCAGCCCCAGCATTTT
j_gene: TRBJ1-2; v_gene: TRBV7-3; abundance: NA; d_gene: TRBD1; CDR3aa: CASSFSGGGGYTF; CDR3nt: TGTGCCAGCAGCTTTTCAGGGGGCGGTGGCTACACCTTC
j_gene: TRBJ2-3; v_gene: TRBV12-5; abundance: NA; d_gene: NA; CDR3aa: CASGLTSVFYTDTQYF; CDR3nt: TGTGCTAGTGGTTTGACCAGCGTGTTTTACACAGATACGCAGTATTTT
j_gene: TRBJ1-1; v_gene: TRBV4-1; abundance: NA; d_gene: NA; CDR3aa: CASSQDGGADEAFF; CDR3nt: TGCGCCAGCAGCCAAGATGGGGGCGCTGATGAAGCTTTCTTT
j_gene: TRBJ1-3; v_gene: TRBV4-1; abundance: NA; d_gene: NA; CDR3aa: CASSQSGGGNTIYF; CDR3nt: TGCGCCAGCAGCCAATCCGGCGGCGGAAACACCATATATTTT
j_gene: TRBJ1-1; v_gene: TRBV5-1; abundance: NA; d_gene: TRBD1; CDR3aa: CASSPYVTGTEAFF; CDR3nt: TGCGCCAGCAGCCCCTACGTGACAGGGACTGAAGCTTTCTTT
j_gene: TRBJ2-6; v_gene: TRBV6-6; abundance: few; d_gene: TRBD1; CDR3aa: CASRGRGQGAGGANVLTF; CDR3nt: TGTGCCAGCAGGGGGAGAGGGCAGGGGGCGGGAGGGGCCAACGTCCTGACTTTC
j_gene: TRBJ1-6; v_gene: TRBV11-2; abundance: few; d_gene: NA; CDR3aa: CASSHSSPLHF; CDR3nt: TGTGCCAGCAGCCACTCCTCACCCCTCCACTTT
j_gene: TRBJ2-1; v_gene: TRBV7-6; abundance: few; d_gene: NA; CDR3aa: CASSLGRKGNEQFF; CDR3nt: TGTGCCAGCAGCTTAGGCCGTAAAGGGAATGAGCAGTTCTTC
j_gene: TRBJ1-1; v_gene: TRBV5-5; abundance: NA; d_gene: NA; CDR3aa: CASSTDINTEAFF; CDR3nt: TGTGCCAGCAGTACGGACATAAACACTGAAGCTTTCTTT
j_gene: TRBJ1-1; v_gene: TRBV7-8; abundance: many; d_gene: NA; CDR3aa: CASGARNTEAFF; CDR3nt: TGTGCCAGCGGGGCAAGGAACACTGAAGCTTTCTTT
j_gene: TRBJ2-5; v_gene: TRBV9; abundance: NA; d_gene: TRBD2; CDR3aa: CASSVAPLAGGGETQYF; CDR3nt: TGTGCCAGCAGCGTAGCCCCGCTAGCGGGGGGAGGTGAGACCCAGTACTTC
j_gene: TRBJ1-2; v_gene: TRBV10-3; abundance: NA; d_gene: NA; CDR3aa: CAIEGKNYGYTF; CDR3nt: TGTGCCATCGAAGGGAAAAACTATGGCTACACCTTC
j_gene: TRBJ2-5; v_gene: TRBV28; abundance: NA; d_gene: NA; CDR3aa: CTSSGGTFKGTQYF; CDR3nt: TGTACCAGCAGTGGTGGGACTTTTAAGGGGACCCAGTACTTC
j_gene: TRBJ1-4; v_gene: TRBV7-9; abundance: NA; d_gene: NA; CDR3aa: CASSGPIATNEKLFF; CDR3nt: TGTGCCAGCAGCGGCCCCATTGCAACTAATGAAAAACTGTTTTTT
j_gene: TRBJ1-5; v_gene: TRBV6-2/TRBV6-3; abundance: NA; d_gene: TRBD1; CDR3aa: CASRGQEVNQPQHF; CDR3nt: TGTGCCAGCCGAGGACAGGAGGTCAATCAGCCCCAGCATTTT
j_gene: TRBJ2-7; v_gene: TRBV7-6; abundance: many; d_gene: NA; CDR3aa: CASSLADSHYEQYF; CDR3nt: TGTGCCAGCAGCTTAGCGGACAGCCACTACGAGCAGTACTTC
j_gene: TRBJ2-5; v_gene: TRBV27; abundance: NA; d_gene: TRBD1; CDR3aa: CASSSIQGARETQYF; CDR3nt: TGTGCCAGCAGTTCAATACAGGGGGCCCGAGAGACCCAGTACTTC
j_gene: TRBJ2-1; v_gene: TRBV4-1; abundance: few; d_gene: NA; CDR3aa: CASSQGAGGLYNEQFF; CDR3nt: TGCGCCAGCAGCCAAGGGGCCGGGGGACTTTACAATGAGCAGTTCTTC
j_gene: TRBJ2-5; v_gene: TRBV2; abundance: NA; d_gene: NA; CDR3aa: CASAGVFRNQETQYF; CDR3nt: TGTGCCAGCGCTGGCGTGTTCCGAAACCAAGAGACCCAGTACTTC
j_gene: TRBJ1-1; v_gene: TRBV2; abundance: NA; d_gene: TRBD1; CDR3aa: CASSWTGDPQAFF; CDR3nt: TGTGCCAGCAGCTGGACAGGGGACCCCCAAGCTTTCTTT
j_gene: TRBJ2-3; v_gene: TRBV7-6; abundance: many; d_gene: NA; CDR3aa: CASSPVGGPTDTQYF; CDR3nt: TGTGCCAGCAGCCCCGTCGGGGGTCCCACAGATACGCAGTATTTT
j_gene: TRBJ1-2; v_gene: TRBV12-3/TRBV12-4; abundance: NA; d_gene: NA; CDR3aa: CASKLPGHPNYGYTF; CDR3nt: TGTGCCAGCAAACTTCCGGGACACCCCAACTATGGCTACACCTTC
j_gene: TRBJ1-6; v_gene: TRBV25-1; abundance: few; d_gene: NA; CDR3aa: CASSESRDYNSPLHF; CDR3nt: TGTGCCAGCAGTGAATCCCGCGACTATAATTCACCCCTCCACTTT
j_gene: TRBJ1-2; v_gene: TRBV4-3; abundance: few; d_gene: NA; CDR3aa: CASSPSGATNYGYTF; CDR3nt: TGCGCCAGCAGCCCGTCTGGGGCCACTAACTATGGCTACACCTTC
j_gene: TRBJ2-3; v_gene: TRBV4-3; abundance: NA; d_gene: TRBD1; CDR3aa: CASSQDAGQGMDTDTQYF; CDR3nt: TGCGCCAGCAGCCAAGATGCGGGACAGGGTATGGACACAGATACGCAGTATTTT
j_gene: TRBJ2-2; v_gene: TRBV7-8; abundance: many; d_gene: NA; CDR3aa: CASSLGDVNTGELFF; CDR3nt: TGTGCCAGCAGCTTAGGGGACGTGAACACCGGGGAGCTGTTTTTT
j_gene: TRBJ1-5; v_gene: TRBV28; abundance: NA; d_gene: NA; CDR3aa: CAIRGTLNQPQHF; CDR3nt: TGTGCCATCCGCGGGACCCTAAATCAGCCCCAGCATTTT
j_gene: TRBJ1-2; v_gene: TRBV7-2; abundance: many; d_gene: TRBD1; CDR3aa: CASSHRGNTYNYGYTF; CDR3nt: TGTGCCAGCAGCCACAGGGGCAACACTTATAACTATGGCTACACCTTC
j_gene: TRBJ1-1; v_gene: TRBV27; abundance: NA; d_gene: NA; CDR3aa: CASSLSGTGPNTEAFF; CDR3nt: TGTGCCAGCAGTTTATCGGGTACAGGGCCGAACACTGAAGCTTTCTTT
j_gene: TRBJ2-7; v_gene: TRBV27; abundance: NA; d_gene: NA; CDR3aa: CASGREVTGLYEQYF; CDR3nt: TGTGCCAGCGGTCGGGAGGTGACAGGCCTCTACGAGCAGTACTTC
j_gene: TRBJ1-6; v_gene: TRBV4-3; abundance: few; d_gene: NA; CDR3aa: CASSGSMSRSNSPLHF; CDR3nt: TGCGCCAGCAGCGGGAGTATGTCACGGAGTAATTCACCCCTCCACTTT
j_gene: TRBJ1-2; v_gene: TRBV7-4; abundance: NA; d_gene: NA; CDR3aa: CASSLPTHTPVGLYGYTF; CDR3nt: TGTGCCAGCAGCTTACCCACGCATACCCCGGTAGGGCTCTATGGCTACACCTTC
j_gene: TRBJ2-1; v_gene: TRBV7-9; abundance: NA; d_gene: TRBD2; CDR3aa: CASSPREAGGPEKFF; CDR3nt: TGTGCCAGCAGCCCCCGAGAAGCGGGGGGGCCAGAGAAGTTCTTC
j_gene: TRBJ2-1; v_gene: TRBV12-3/TRBV12-4; abundance: NA; d_gene: TRBD2; CDR3aa: CATLGLAGGDEQFF; CDR3nt: TGTGCCACCTTAGGACTAGCGGGGGGCGATGAGCAGTTCTTC
j_gene: TRBJ1-2; v_gene: TRBV12-5; abundance: once; d_gene: NA; CDR3aa: CARVDYGYTF; CDR3nt: TGTGCTAGGGTGGATTATGGCTACACCTTC
j_gene: TRBJ2-5; v_gene: TRBV4-1; abundance: few; d_gene: TRBD2; CDR3aa: CASSQYRGEQETQYF; CDR3nt: TGCGCCAGCAGCCAATATCGGGGGGAACAAGAGACCCAGTACTTC
j_gene: TRBJ2-5; v_gene: TRBV29-1; abundance: few; d_gene: TRBD2; CDR3aa: CSVDHSGSGGYQETQYF; CDR3nt: TGCAGCGTCGACCACTCAGGGAGCGGGGGGTACCAAGAGACCCAGTACTTC
j_gene: TRBJ2-5; v_gene: TRBV7-6; abundance: once; d_gene: NA; CDR3aa: CASSPVPVMETQYF; CDR3nt: TGTGCCAGCAGCCCCGTCCCGGTGATGGAGACCCAGTACTTC